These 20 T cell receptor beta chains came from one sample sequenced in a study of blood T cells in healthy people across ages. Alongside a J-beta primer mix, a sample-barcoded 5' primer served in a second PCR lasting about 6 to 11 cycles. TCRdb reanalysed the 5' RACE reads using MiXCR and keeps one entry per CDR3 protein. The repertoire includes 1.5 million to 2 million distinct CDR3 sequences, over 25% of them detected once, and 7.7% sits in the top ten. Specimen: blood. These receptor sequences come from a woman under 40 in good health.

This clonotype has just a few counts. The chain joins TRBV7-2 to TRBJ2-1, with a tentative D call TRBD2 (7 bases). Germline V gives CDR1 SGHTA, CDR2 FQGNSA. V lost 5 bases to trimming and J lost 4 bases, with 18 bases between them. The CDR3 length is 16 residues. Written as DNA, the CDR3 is TGTGCCAGCAGCCCGGACAGCGGGGCGGGGTACAATGAGCAGTTCTTC. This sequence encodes CASSPDSGAGYNEQFF. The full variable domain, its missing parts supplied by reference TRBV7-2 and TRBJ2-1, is GAGVSQSPSNKVTEKGKDVELRCDPISGHTALYWYRQSLGQGLEFLIYFQGNSAPDKSGLPSDRFSAERTGGSVSTLTIQRTQQEDSAVYLCASSPDSGAGYNEQFFGPGTRLTVL.

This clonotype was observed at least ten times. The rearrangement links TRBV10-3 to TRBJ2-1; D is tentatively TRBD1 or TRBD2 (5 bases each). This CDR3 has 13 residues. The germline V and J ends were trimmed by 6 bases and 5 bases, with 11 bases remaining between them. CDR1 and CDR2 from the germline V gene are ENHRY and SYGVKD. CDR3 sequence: CAIRGPPNNEQFF. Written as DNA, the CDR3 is TGTGCCATCAGGGGACCGCCGAACAATGAGCAGTTCTTC.

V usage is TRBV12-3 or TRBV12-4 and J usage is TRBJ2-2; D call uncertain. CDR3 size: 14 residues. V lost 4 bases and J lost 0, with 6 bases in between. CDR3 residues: CASSWSTNTGELFF. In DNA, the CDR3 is TGTGCCAGCAGTTGGAGTACGAACACCGGGGAGCTGTTTTTT.

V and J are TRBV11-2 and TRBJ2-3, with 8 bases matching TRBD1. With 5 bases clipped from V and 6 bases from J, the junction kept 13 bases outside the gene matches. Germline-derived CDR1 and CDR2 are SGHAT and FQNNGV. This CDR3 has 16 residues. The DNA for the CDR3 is TGTGCCAGCAGCCGCAGCGCGACAGGGGTCGTCGATACGCAGTATTTT. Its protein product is CASSRSATGVVDTQYF. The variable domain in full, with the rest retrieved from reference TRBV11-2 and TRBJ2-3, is EAGVAQSPRYKIIEKRQSVAFWCNPISGHATLYWYQQILGQGPKLLIQFQNNGVVDDSQLPKDRFSAERLKGVDSTLKIQPAKLEDSAVYLCASSRSATGVVDTQYFGPGTRLTVL.

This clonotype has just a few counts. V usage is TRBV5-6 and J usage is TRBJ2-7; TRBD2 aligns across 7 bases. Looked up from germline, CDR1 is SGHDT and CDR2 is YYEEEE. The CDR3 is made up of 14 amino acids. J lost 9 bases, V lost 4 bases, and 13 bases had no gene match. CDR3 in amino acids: CASSAGELGRGQYF. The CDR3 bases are TGTGCCAGCAGCGCGGGGGAATTGGGACGCGGGCAGTACTTC.

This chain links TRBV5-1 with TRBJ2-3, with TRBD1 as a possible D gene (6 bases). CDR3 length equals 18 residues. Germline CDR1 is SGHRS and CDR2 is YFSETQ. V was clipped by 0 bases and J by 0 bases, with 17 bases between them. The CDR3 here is CASSLEGQGLTSTDTQYF. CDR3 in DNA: TGCGCCAGCAGCTTGGAGGGACAAGGACTTACTAGCACAGATACGCAGTATTTT.

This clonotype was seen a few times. The CDR3 region is CSVRTGSYNEQFF. The CDR3 DNA is TGCAGCGTTAGGACAGGGTCGTACAATGAGCAGTTCTTC. The chain uses TRBV29-1 and TRBJ2-1; 8 bases match TRBD1. The CDR3 loop spans 13 amino acids. V lost 5 bases and J lost 4; bases outside the gene matches: 4. CDR1 is SQVTM and CDR2 is ANQGSEA in the germline V gene.

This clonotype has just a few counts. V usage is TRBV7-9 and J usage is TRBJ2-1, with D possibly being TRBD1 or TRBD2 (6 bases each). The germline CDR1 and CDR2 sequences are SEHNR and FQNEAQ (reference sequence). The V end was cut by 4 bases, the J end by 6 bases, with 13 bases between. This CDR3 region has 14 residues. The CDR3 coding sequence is TGTGCCAGCAGCTCCGGGGGCTCGGCCAATGAGCAGTTCTTC. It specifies CASSSGGSANEQFF.

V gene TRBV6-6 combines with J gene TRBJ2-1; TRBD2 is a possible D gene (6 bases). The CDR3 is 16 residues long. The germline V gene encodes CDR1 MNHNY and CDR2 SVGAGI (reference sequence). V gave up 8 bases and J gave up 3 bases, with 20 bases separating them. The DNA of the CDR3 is TGTGCCAGCTGTCGGAGAGGAGGGGCCAACTACAATGAGCAGTTCTTC. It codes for CASCRRGGANYNEQFF.

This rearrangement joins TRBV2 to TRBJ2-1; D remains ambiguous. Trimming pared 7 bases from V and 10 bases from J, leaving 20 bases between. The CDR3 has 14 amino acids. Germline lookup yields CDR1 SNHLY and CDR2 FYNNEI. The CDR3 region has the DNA TGTGCCAGCAACGTAGAATTCGGACGCCAGGAGCAGTTCTTC. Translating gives CASNVEFGRQEQFF.

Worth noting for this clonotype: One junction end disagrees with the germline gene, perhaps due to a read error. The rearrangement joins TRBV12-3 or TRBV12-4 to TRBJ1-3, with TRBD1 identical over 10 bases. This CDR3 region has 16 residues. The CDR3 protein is CASSQGQGTLGNTINF. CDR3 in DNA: TGTGCCAGCAGTCAGGGACAGGGGACGCTCGGAAACACCATAAATTTT.

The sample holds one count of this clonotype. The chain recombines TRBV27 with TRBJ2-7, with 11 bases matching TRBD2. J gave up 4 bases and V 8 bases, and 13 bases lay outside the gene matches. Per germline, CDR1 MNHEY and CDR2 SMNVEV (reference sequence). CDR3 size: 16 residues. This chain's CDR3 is CASYPHSSGGCYEQYF. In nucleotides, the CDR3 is TGTGCCAGCTACCCCCATTCTAGCGGGGGGTGTTACGAGCAGTACTTC.

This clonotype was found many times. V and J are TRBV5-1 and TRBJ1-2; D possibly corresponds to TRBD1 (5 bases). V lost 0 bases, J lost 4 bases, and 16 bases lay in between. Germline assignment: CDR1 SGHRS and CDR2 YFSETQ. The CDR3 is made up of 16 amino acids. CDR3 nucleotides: TGCGCCAGCAGCTTGGGAGGGGATGCCCTTTCCTATGGCTACACCTTC. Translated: CASSLGGDALSYGYTF.

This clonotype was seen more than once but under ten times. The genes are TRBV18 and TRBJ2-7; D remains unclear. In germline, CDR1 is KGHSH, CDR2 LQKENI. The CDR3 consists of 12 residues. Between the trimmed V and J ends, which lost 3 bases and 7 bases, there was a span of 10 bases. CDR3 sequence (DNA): TGTGCCAGCTCACCGGATCTAACAGAGCAGTACTTC. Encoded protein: CASSPDLTEQYF.

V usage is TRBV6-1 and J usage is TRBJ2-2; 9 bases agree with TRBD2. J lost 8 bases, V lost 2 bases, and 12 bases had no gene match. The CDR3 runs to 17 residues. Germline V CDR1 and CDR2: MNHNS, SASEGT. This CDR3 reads CASSEYRGGLAGGELFF. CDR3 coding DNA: TGTGCCAGCAGTGAATACAGAGGCGGTCTAGCGGGAGGGGAGCTGTTTTTT.

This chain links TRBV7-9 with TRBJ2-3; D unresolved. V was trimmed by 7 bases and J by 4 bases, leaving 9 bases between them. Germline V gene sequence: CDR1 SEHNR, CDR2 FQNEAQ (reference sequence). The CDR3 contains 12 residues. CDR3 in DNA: TGTGCCAGCACCAAAGAGGCAGATACGCAGTATTTT. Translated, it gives CASTKEADTQYF. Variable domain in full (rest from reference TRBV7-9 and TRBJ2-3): DTGVSQNPRHKITKRGQNVTFRCDPISEHNRLYWYRQTLGQGPEFLTYFQNEAQLEKSRLLSDRFSAERPKGSFSTLEIQRTEQGDSAMYLCASTKEADTQYFGPGTRLTVL.

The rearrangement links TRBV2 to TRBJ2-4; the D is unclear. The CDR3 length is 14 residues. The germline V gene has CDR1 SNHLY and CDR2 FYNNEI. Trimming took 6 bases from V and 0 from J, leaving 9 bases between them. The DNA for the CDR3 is TGTGCCAGCAGCCAGAAGACAGCCAAAAACATTCAGTACTTC. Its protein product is CASSQKTAKNIQYF. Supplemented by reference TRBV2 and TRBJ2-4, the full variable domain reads EPEVTQTPSHQVTQMGQEVILRCVPISNHLYFYWYRQILGQKVEFLVSFYNNEISEKSEIFDDQFSVERPDGSNFTLKIRSTKLEDSAMYFCASSQKTAKNIQYFGAGTRLSVL.

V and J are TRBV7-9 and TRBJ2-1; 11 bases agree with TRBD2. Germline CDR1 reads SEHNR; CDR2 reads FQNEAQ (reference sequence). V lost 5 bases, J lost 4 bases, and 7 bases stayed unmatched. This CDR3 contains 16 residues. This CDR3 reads CASSLGTSGPYNEQFF. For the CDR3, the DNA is TGTGCCAGCAGCCTGGGGACTAGCGGCCCGTACAATGAGCAGTTCTTC.

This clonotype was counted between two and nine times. In DNA, the CDR3 is TGTGCCAGCAGCCTGATCAGGGGCCCTTCACTCAAAAACATTCAGTACTTC. Encoded protein: CASSLIRGPSLKNIQYF. This chain uses TRBV5-6 with TRBJ2-4; a weak D match, TRBD1 (6 bases). V lost 4 bases and J 3 bases, leaving 20 bases between the germline ends. This CDR3 has 17 amino acids. Germline V gene lookup returns CDR1 SGHDT and CDR2 YYEEEE.

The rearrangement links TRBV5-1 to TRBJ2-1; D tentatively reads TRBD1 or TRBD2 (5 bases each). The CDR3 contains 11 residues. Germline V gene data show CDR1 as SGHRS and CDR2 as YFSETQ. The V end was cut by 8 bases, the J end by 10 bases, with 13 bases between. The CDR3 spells CARDGTTEQFF. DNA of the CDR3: TGCGCCAGAGATGGGACGACAGAGCAGTTCTTC.